The clone carrying this TCR beta chain appeared a single time. The sample originates from a study of blood T cell repertoires in COVID-19. Looking at the study overall: Samples representing acute and convalescent COVID-19 were sourced from the United States, Italy and Spain. Sources were T cells, B-cell-depleted T cells, or PBMCs; the material itself was cDNA or gDNA.

Authors' processing steps: By means of reference gene primer amplification, nucleated cell counts were estimated. TCRdb's copy holds only in-frame clones and misses some; the assay was immunoSEQ multiplex PCR. V and J calls and clone size follow that table, whereas D and trimming were derived from the DNA. This sample carries 320,000 or so clones, 75% to 90% of them seen once, and the ten largest clones take 5%. Study members were between roughly 18 and 100 years old and lived in over 20 US regions. The CDR3 sequence is 14 residues long. V lost 3 bases and J 5 bases, leaving 10 bases between the germline ends. Germline assignment: CDR1 LGHDT and CDR2 YNNKEL (reference sequence).

The receptor's source is a man aged 30 to 39 who had recovered from COVID-19. V usage is TRBV3-1 (or the pseudogene TRBV3-2) and J usage is TRBJ1-4; TRBD1 is a possible D gene (5 bases). The specimen sequenced was PBMCs or T cells enriched from blood (not recorded which). Here the CDR3 reads CASSQQGGNEKLFF. The CDR3 bases are TGTGCCAGCAGCCAGCAGGGCGGCAATGAAAAACTGTTTTTT.